This T cell receptor (beta chain) was sequenced during a study of beta chain features in type 1 diabetes. Study-level background: Across all samples, over 85 million sorted cells were examined. Broader study findings: In all four CD4+ subsets, TCRB CDR3 length was significantly, moderately reduced in type 1 diabetes.

The V gene's germline CDR1 is LGHNA and CDR2 YNFKEQ. The CDR3 is 17 amino acids. The ends lost 4 bases at V and 0 bases at J; junction bases unmatched: 11. Using CD45RO/CCR7/CD25/CD127/CD95/CD27, CD4+ naive, central memory, regulatory and stem cell-like memory cells were sorted. The authors reverse transcribed all of the isolated RNA, so sequencing captured expressed TCRB transcripts. Generated by immunoSEQ multiplex PCR, the TCRdb table keeps only in-frame clones and is missing some. The table has 630,000 or so clones, over 12% seen once. In the case of this clone: Its matching antigen is unknown.

The chain employs TRBV4-2 and TRBJ2-5; 7 positions agree with TRBD1. The TCR was taken from a man between 18 and 35 years old with type 1 diabetes. The sample was naive CD4+ T cells from blood. CDR3 in DNA: TGTGCCAGCAGCCGTTTGCCTACAACAGGGGACCAAGAGACCCAGTACTTC. Translation gives CASSRLPTTGDQETQYF.